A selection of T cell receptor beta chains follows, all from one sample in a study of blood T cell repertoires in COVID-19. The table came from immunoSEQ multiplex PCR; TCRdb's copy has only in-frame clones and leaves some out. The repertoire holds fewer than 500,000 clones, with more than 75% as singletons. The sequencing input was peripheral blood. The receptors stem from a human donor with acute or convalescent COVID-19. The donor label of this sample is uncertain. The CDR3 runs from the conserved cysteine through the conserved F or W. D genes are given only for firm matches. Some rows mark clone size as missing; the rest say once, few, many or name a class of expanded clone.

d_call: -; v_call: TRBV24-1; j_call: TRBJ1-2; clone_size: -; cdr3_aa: CATSDVNRAYGYTF; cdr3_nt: TGTGCCACCAGTGACGTTAACAGGGCCTATGGCTACACCTTC
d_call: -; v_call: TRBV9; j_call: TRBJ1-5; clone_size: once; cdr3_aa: CASIDRDTNQPQHF; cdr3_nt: TGTGCCAGCATCGACCGGGACACCAATCAGCCCCAGCATTTT
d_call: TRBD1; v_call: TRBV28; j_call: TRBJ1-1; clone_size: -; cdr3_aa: CASSQQGVAEAFF; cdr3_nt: TGTGCCAGCAGTCAACAGGGGGTTGCCGAAGCTTTCTTT
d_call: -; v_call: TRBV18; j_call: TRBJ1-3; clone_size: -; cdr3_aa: CASSPQGTGSGNTIYF; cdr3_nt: TGTGCCAGCTCACCCCAGGGGACCGGCTCTGGAAACACCATATATTTT
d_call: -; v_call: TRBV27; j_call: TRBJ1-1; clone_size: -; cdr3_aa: CASSLLGNTEAFF; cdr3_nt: TGTGCCAGCAGTTTACTAGGGAACACTGAAGCTTTCTTT
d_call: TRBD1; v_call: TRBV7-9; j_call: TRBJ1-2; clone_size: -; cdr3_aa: CASSPGQGGNGYTF; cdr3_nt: TGTGCCAGCAGCCCCGGACAGGGAGGTAATGGCTACACCTTC
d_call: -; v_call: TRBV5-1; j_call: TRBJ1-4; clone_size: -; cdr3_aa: CASSKTGTIGEKLFF; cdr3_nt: TGCGCCAGCAGCAAAACCGGGACAATTGGCGAAAAACTGTTTTTT
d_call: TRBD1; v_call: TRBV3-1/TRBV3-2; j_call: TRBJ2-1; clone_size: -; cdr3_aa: CASSLEGTVINEQFF; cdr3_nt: TGTGCCAGCAGCCTAGAGGGGACAGTGATAAATGAGCAGTTCTTC
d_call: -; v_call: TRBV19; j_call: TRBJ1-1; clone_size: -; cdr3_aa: CASSPTLSTNTEAFF; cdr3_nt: TGTGCCAGTAGTCCTACCCTTTCTACGAACACTGAAGCTTTCTTT
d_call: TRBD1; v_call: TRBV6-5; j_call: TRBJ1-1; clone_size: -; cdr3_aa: CASGGQGMNTEAFF; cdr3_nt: TGTGCCAGCGGGGGACAGGGGATGAACACTGAAGCTTTCTTT
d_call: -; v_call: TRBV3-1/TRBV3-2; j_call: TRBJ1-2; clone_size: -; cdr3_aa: CASSQPHGGEGYTF; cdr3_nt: TGTGCCAGCAGCCAACCCCACGGAGGAGAAGGCTACACCTTC
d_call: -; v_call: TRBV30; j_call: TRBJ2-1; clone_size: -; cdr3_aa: CAWKRDFGLNEQFF; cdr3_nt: TGTGCCTGGAAACGGGACTTCGGACTGAATGAGCAGTTCTTC
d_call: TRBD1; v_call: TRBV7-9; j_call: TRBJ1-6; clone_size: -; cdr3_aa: CASGQGLRSPLHF; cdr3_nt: TGTGCCAGCGGACAGGGGTTACGGTCACCCCTCCACTTT
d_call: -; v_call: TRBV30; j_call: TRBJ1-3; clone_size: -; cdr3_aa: CAWSVGGASGNTIYF; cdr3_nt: TGTGCCTGGAGTGTCGGGGGGGCCTCTGGAAACACCATATATTTT
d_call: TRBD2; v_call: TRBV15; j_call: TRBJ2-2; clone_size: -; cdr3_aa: CATSQRGNTGELFF; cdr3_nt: TGTGCCACCTCGCAGCGGGGGAACACCGGGGAGCTGTTTTTT
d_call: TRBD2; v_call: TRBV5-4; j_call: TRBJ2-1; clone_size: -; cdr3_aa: CASSSGLAGVWSYNEQFF; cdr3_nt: TGTGCCAGCAGCTCGGGACTAGCGGGAGTTTGGTCCTACAATGAGCAGTTCTTC
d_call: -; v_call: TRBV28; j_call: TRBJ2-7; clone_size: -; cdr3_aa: CASSYRNEQYF; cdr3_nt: TGTGCCAGCAGTTACAGGAACGAGCAGTACTTC
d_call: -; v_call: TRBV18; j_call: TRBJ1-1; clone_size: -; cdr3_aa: CASSPFFEGHQSREAFF; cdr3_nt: TGTGCCAGCTCACCCTTTTTTGAGGGACACCAAAGTCGTGAAGCTTTCTTT
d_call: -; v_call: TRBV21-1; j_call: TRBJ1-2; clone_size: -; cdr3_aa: CASPNPGQDHTF; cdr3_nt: TGTGCCAGCCCAAACCCGGGACAGGACCACACCTTC
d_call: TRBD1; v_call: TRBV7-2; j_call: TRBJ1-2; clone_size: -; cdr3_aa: CASSLAGQGAYGYTF; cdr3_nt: TGTGCCAGCAGCTTGGCGGGACAGGGGGCCTATGGCTACACCTTC
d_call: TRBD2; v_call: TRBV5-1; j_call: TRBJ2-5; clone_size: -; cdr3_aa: CASSQLARGTQYF; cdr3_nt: TGCGCCAGCAGCCAACTAGCGAGAGGGACCCAGTACTTC
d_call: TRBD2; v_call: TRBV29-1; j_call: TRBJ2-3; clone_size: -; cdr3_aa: CSFQAGENTDTQYF; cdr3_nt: TGCAGCTTTCAAGCGGGGGAAAACACAGATACGCAGTATTTT
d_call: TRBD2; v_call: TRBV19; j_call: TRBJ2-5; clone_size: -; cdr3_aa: CASSIPPGLAGGETQYF; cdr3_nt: TGTGCCAGTAGTATACCTCCGGGACTAGCGGGGGGAGAGACCCAGTACTTC
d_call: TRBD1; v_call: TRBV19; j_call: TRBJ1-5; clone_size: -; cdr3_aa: CASTNTPGTGFQPQHF; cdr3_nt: TGTGCCAGTACTAATACCCCCGGGACAGGGTTTCAGCCCCAGCATTTT
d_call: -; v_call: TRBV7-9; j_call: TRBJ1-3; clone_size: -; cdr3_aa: CASSLATVGGNTIYF; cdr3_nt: TGTGCCAGCAGCTTAGCCACAGTGGGTGGAAACACCATATATTTT
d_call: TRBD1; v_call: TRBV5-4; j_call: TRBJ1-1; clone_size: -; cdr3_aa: CASSRDSHTEAFF; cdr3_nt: TGTGCCAGCAGCAGGGACAGCCACACTGAAGCTTTCTTT
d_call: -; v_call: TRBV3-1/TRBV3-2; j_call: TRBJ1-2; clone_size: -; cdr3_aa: CASSRGPGTYGYTF; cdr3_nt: TGTGCCAGCAGCCGCGGACCCGGGACTTATGGCTACACCTTC
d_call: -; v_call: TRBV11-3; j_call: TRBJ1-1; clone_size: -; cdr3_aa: CASSFQGNTEAFF; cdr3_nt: TGTGCCAGCAGCTTTCAGGGAAACACTGAAGCTTTCTTT
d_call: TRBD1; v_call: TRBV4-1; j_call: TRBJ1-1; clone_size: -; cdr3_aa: CASQTGLDTEAFF; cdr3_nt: TGCGCCAGCCAGACAGGGTTGGACACTGAAGCTTTCTTT
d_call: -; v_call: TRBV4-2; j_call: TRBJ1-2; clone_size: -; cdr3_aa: CASSQVGGNGYTF; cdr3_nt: TGTGCCAGCAGCCAAGTAGGAGGGAACGGCTACACCTTC
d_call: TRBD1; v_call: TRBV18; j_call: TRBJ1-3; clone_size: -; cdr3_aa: CASSPNLGQSSGNTIYF; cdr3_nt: TGTGCCAGCTCACCGAACCTGGGACAGAGCTCTGGAAACACCATATATTTT
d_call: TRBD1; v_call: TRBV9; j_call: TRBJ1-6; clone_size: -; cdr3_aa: CASSSRQGDSPLHF; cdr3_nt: TGTGCCAGCAGCTCCCGACAGGGGGATTCACCCCTCCACTTT
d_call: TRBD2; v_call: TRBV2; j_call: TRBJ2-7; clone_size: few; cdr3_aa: CASRLAGGSYEQYF; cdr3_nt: TGTGCCAGCAGACTAGCGGGGGGTTCCTACGAGCAGTACTTC
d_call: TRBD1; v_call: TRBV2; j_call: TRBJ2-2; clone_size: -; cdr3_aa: CASRTDRVNTGELFF; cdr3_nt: TGTGCCAGCAGGACGGACAGGGTGAACACCGGGGAGCTGTTTTTT